Below, 25 T cell receptor beta chains from the same sample are listed, as sequenced in a study of T-cell memory formation after mild COVID-19. TCRdb recomputed calls from the 5' RACE reads with MiXCR, one row per CDR3 protein. The sample lists approximately 260,000 distinct CDR3 sequences, more than 15% occurring once. The sample comprised PBMCs or a T cell subset sorted from them (not recorded which). These receptor sequences come from a man younger than 35 who had mild COVID-19 (a few samples of this study predate the infection). Cell type and time point are not known.

In its sample, this clonotype was seen a few times. The chain carries TRBV7-9 and TRBJ2-1; no definite D call. CDR3 length: 13 amino acids. Germline-derived CDR1 and CDR2 are SEHNR and FQNEAQ (reference sequence). Between the trimmed V and J ends, which lost 0 bases and 5 bases, there was a span of 5 bases. CDR3 bases: TGTGCCAGCAGCTTAGCCAGAAACAATGAGCAGTTCTTC. Its protein is CASSLARNNEQFF. The complete variable domain, with remaining parts taken from reference TRBV7-9 and TRBJ2-1, reads DTGVSQNPRHKITKRGQNVTFRCDPISEHNRLYWYRQTLGQGPEFLTYFQNEAQLEKSRLLSDRFSAERPKGSFSTLEIQRTEQGDSAMYLCASSLARNNEQFFGPGTRLTVL.

V is TRBV28 and J is TRBJ2-3, with unresolved D. The V and J ends lost 6 bases and 2 bases respectively, with 9 bases between them. The CDR3 has 13 amino acids. The germline V gene encodes CDR1 MDHEN and CDR2 SYDVKM. CDR3 DNA: TGTGCCAGCAGCGTGGTTGTCACAGATACGCAGTATTTT. It encodes CASSVVVTDTQYF.

This clonotype came up a few times. The chain links TRBV20-1 to TRBJ1-1; D remains ambiguous. This CDR3 spans 13 amino acids. The germline gives CDR1 DFQATT, CDR2 SNEGSKA (reference sequence). Trimming took 0 bases from V and 1 from J, leaving 6 bases between them. The chain's CDR3 is CSARDPQNTEAFF. CDR3 nucleotide sequence: TGCAGTGCTAGAGATCCCCAGAACACTGAAGCTTTCTTT.

The rearrangement joins TRBV7-2 to TRBJ2-7, with 11 positions matching TRBD1. Trimming took 7 bases from V and 5 from J; bases not matched to a gene: 7. CDR1 is SGHTA and CDR2 is FQGNSA in the germline V gene. This CDR3 has 14 residues. This chain's CDR3 is CASTLGQGGNEQYF. DNA of the CDR3: TGTGCCAGCACCCTGGGACAGGGGGGGAACGAGCAGTACTTC.

This clonotype was counted ten times or more. The chain is built from TRBV9 and TRBJ2-3; 7 bases line up with TRBD2. Germline CDR1 is SGDLS and CDR2 is YYNGEE. V lost 0 bases and J lost 3; bases outside the gene matches: 4. This CDR3 has 15 residues. The CDR3 reads CASSVGGGYTDTQYF. The CDR3 nucleotides are TGTGCCAGCAGCGTAGGGGGGGGGTATACAGATACGCAGTATTTT. Complete variable domain (other parts from reference TRBV9 and TRBJ2-3): DSGVTQTPKHLITATGQRVTLRCSPRSGDLSVYWYQQSLDQGLQFLIQYYNGEERAKGNILERFSAQQFPDLHSELNLSSLELGDSALYFCASSVGGGYTDTQYFGPGTRLTVL.

The chain has TRBV5-1 and TRBJ1-6; possible D gene TRBD1, 5 bases. The CDR3 runs to 15 residues. The V gene's germline CDR1 is SGHRS and CDR2 YFSETQ. V shed 7 bases and J shed 6 bases, with 17 bases lying between them. The CDR3 DNA sequence: TGCGCCAGCGGACCCCAGGGAGGAGTTAATTCACCCCTCCACTTT. Its protein is CASGPQGGVNSPLHF. The entire variable domain, with the rest obtained from reference TRBV5-1 and TRBJ1-6, is as follows: KAGVTQTPRYLIKTRGQQVTLSCSPISGHRSVSWYQQTPGQGLQFLFEYFSETQRNKGNFPGRFSGRQFSNSRSEMNVSTLELGDSALYLCASGPQGGVNSPLHFGNGTRLTVT.

The chain joins TRBV11-2 to TRBJ2-3, with TRBD2 matching 8 bases. V trimming: 4 bases; J trimming: 5 bases; junction bases outside the gene matches: 8. In germline, CDR1 is SGHAT, CDR2 FQNNGV. This CDR3 is 15 amino acids long. The CDR3 here is CASSSEPGGGDTQYF. CDR3 in DNA: TGTGCCAGCAGCTCGGAACCGGGGGGGGGAGATACGCAGTATTTT.

This chain's CDR3 is CASSWRGANYEQYF. The CDR3 DNA reads as TGTGCCAGCAGTTGGCGGGGGGCGAACTACGAGCAGTACTTC. The chain uses TRBV6-5 and TRBJ2-7, with TRBD2 identical over 8 bases. The V and J ends lost 4 bases and 3 bases, in that order; junction bases with no gene match: 5. The germline CDR1 and CDR2 sequences are MNHEY and SVGAGI. The CDR3 length is 14 residues.

This clonotype appeared a few times. The rearrangement uses TRBV20-1 and TRBJ2-3, with D uncertain. Trimming stripped 3 bases from V and 4 bases from J, with 11 bases between. In germline, CDR1 is DFQATT, CDR2 SNEGSKA (reference sequence). This CDR3 has 13 amino acids. The CDR3 nucleotides read TGCAGTGCTAGCGGCAGGAGTGCAGATACGCAGTATTTT. This gives the protein CSASGRSADTQYF.

This chain joins TRBV24-1 and TRBJ2-3; D remains ambiguous. Germline CDR1 KGHDR, CDR2 SFDVKD. The CDR3 runs 13 residues. V lost 8 bases and J lost 4, with 12 bases in between. This CDR3 is CATNTGQPDTQYF. The CDR3 DNA is TGTGCCACCAATACTGGTCAACCAGATACGCAGTATTTT.

This chain links TRBV12-3 or TRBV12-4 with TRBJ1-5; D might be TRBD1 (5 bases). Trimming removed 5 bases from V and 1 base from J, with 15 bases in between. CDR3 size: 16 residues. This chain's CDR3 is CASSPDRAGSNQPQHF. As DNA, the CDR3 is TGTGCCAGCAGTCCCGACCGGGCAGGGAGCAATCAGCCCCAGCATTTT.

This clonotype was seen a few times. The rearrangement uses TRBV5-1 and TRBJ1-4; D gene uncertain. Germline assignment: CDR1 SGHRS and CDR2 YFSETQ. This CDR3 comprises 12 residues. Trimming cost V 0 bases and J 14 bases, with 11 bases left between them. DNA of the CDR3: TGCGCCAGCAGCTTGGACAGTACCCGGCTGTTTTTT. It translates to CASSLDSTRLFF.

This CDR3 is CASSADVNEKLFF. The CDR3, as DNA: TGCGCCAGCAGCGCAGATGTCAATGAAAAACTGTTTTTT. V is TRBV5-1 and J is TRBJ1-4; D ambiguous. Trimming removed 4 bases at V and 5 bases at J, with 9 bases between. Germline CDR1 reads SGHRS; CDR2 reads YFSETQ. The CDR3 spans 13 residues.

This clonotype came up once. The rearrangement joins TRBV11-2 to TRBJ1-1, with D unresolved. Trimming left V 1 base short and J 11 bases short, with 14 bases between. The CDR3 spans 13 residues. Germline assignment: CDR1 SGHAT and CDR2 FQNNGV. In DNA, the CDR3 is TGTGCCAGCAGCTTAGGGACCCACCCGGGGGCTTTCTTT. This codes for CASSLGTHPGAFF.

This chain joins TRBV4-1 and TRBJ2-1; 12 bases are shared with TRBD2. The ends lost 4 bases at V and 9 bases at J; junction bases unmatched: 7. The CDR3 consists of 15 residues. The germline gives CDR1 MGHRA, CDR2 YSYEKL. CDR3 in amino acids: CASSPSSGGVFEQFF. Written as DNA, the CDR3 is TGCGCCAGCAGCCCCTCTAGCGGGGGGGTCTTTGAGCAGTTCTTC.

This clonotype was counted many times. V gene TRBV6-4 combines with J gene TRBJ2-3; 8 nucleotides line up with TRBD2. The germline CDR1 and CDR2 sequences are MRHNA and SNTAGT. V dropped 3 bases and J dropped 4; count of bases not matched to a gene: 6. The CDR3 is 15 amino acids. The CDR3 loop reads CASSEGAGAADTQYF. Written as DNA, the CDR3 is TGTGCCAGCAGTGAAGGAGCGGGGGCCGCAGATACGCAGTATTTT.

This chain uses TRBV21-1 with TRBJ1-1; the D segment call TRBD1 is taken from the table without a DNA check. TRBV21-1 is tagged as a pseudogene. There are 14 residues in the CDR3. The CDR3 region is CASYPYRGNTEAFF. CDR3 sequence (DNA): TGTGCCAGCTACCCTTACAGGGGGAACACTGAAGCTTTCTTT.

This clonotype was seen more than once but under ten times. The chain carries TRBV6-2 or TRBV6-3 and TRBJ1-2; no clear D gene. From germline, CDR1 is MNHEY and CDR2 SVGEGT. CDR3 length: 13 residues. V was pared by 2 bases and J by 3 bases, with 7 bases between. The CDR3 DNA follows: TGTGCCAGCAGTTACGGGCCATACTATGGCTACACCTTC. It codes for CASSYGPYYGYTF.

This clonotype was seen more than once but under ten times. The V call is TRBV15, the J call TRBJ2-7, with D perhaps matching TRBD1 (5 bases). This CDR3 contains 13 residues. V dropped 0 bases and J dropped 9 bases, with 12 bases sitting between them. CDR1 and CDR2 from the germline V gene are LNHNV and YYDKDF (reference sequence). The CDR3 here is CATSREDSPRQYF. The CDR3 DNA is TGTGCCACCAGCAGAGAAGACAGTCCCCGGCAGTACTTC.

The chain joins TRBV2 to TRBJ2-1; D is unclear. Germline loops: CDR1 SNHLY, CDR2 FYNNEI. The CDR3 contains 13 residues. With 4 bases removed from V and 8 bases from J, the gap between germline ends came to 12 bases. The CDR3 reads CASSVLKVYEQFF. The CDR3 nucleotides are TGTGCCAGCAGTGTCCTAAAAGTGTATGAGCAGTTCTTC.

This clonotype has only a few counts. This rearrangement joins TRBV29-1 to TRBJ2-3; 7 positions match TRBD2. The CDR3 is made up of 12 amino acids. Per germline, CDR1 SQVTM and CDR2 ANQGSEA. V gave up 6 bases and J gave up 6 bases; unmatched junction bases: 6. CDR3 loop: CSVRLAWDTQYF. The DNA for the CDR3 is TGCAGCGTCAGACTAGCTTGGGATACGCAGTATTTT.

This clonotype was counted at least ten times. The rearrangement links TRBV4-1 to TRBJ2-5; 8 bases line up with TRBD1. The CDR3 totals 15 residues. Trimming cost V 1 base and J 5 bases; bases outside gene matches: 6. Germline-derived CDR1 and CDR2 are MGHRA and YSYEKL. Here the CDR3 reads CASSQARGQGETQYF. The CDR3 region has the DNA TGCGCCAGCAGCCAAGCCAGGGGGCAGGGGGAGACCCAGTACTTC.

This chain uses TRBV20-1 with TRBJ2-1; maybe TRBD1 (6 bases). Trimming left V 5 bases short and J 0 bases short, with 11 bases between. CDR1 is DFQATT, CDR2 SNEGSKA, per germline (reference sequence). The CDR3 extends over 14 amino acids. The CDR3: CSASRDNSYNEQFF. In DNA form, the CDR3 reads TGCAGTGCTTCCCGGGACAACTCCTACAATGAGCAGTTCTTC.

This clonotype occurred a few times. This chain uses TRBV11-3 with TRBJ2-3; 7 bases line up with TRBD1. J lost 5 bases, V lost 5 bases, and 4 bases had no gene match. The CDR3 totals 13 residues. Germline V lookup: CDR1 SGHNT, CDR2 YENEEA. CDR3 in amino acids: CASSQTGRDTQYF. The DNA for the CDR3 is TGTGCCAGCAGCCAGACAGGGAGAGATACGCAGTATTTT.

In its sample, this clonotype was seen a few times. The V gene is TRBV5-4, the J gene TRBJ2-5, with TRBD2 as a possible D gene (5 bases). The CDR3 has 13 amino acids. Trimming cost V 1 base and J 5 bases, with 9 bases left between them. The V gene's germline CDR1 is SGHNT and CDR2 YYREEE (reference sequence). The CDR3 DNA reads TGTGCCAGCAGCTTGACAAGGGAGGAGACCCAGTACTTC. Its protein product is CASSLTREETQYF.